This T cell receptor (beta chain) is drawn from a study of T cells in Graves' hyperthyroidism and ophthalmopathy. Study information: Peripheral blood sampling occurred at initial diagnosis, before any treatment.

Study-wide results and limits: In the analysis, a 13 V-J model separated ophthalmopathy from stable hyperthyroidism.

Not enrolled were patients with uncontrolled infection, other autoimmune disease, pregnancy or lactation. V shed 3 bases and J shed 0 bases, with 12 bases lying between them. This CDR3 spans 15 amino acids. The germline gives CDR1 SGHDT, CDR2 YYEEEE. This clonotype has at least ten counts. Antigen: not known. TCR beta CDR3 sequences were amplified from RNA transcripts. HTBI primers drove first-round RT-PCR of the TCR CDR3. Using its own MiXCR run on the multiplex PCR reads, TCRdb lists one record per CDR3 protein. The table shows a few hundred thousand distinct CDR3 sequences, with around 15% occurring only once.

The V gene is TRBV5-6, the J gene TRBJ2-5; D tentatively fits TRBD1 or TRBD2 (5 bases each). The sample taken for sequencing was blood. This TCR was sampled from a woman younger than 45 with Graves' ophthalmopathy. CDR3: CASSSLQEDQETQYF. CDR3 DNA: TGTGCCAGCAGCTCCCTACAGGAGGACCAAGAGACCCAGTACTTC.